The rows below give T cell receptor beta chains drawn from one sample of a study of blood T cell repertoires in COVID-19. The table came from immunoSEQ multiplex PCR; TCRdb's copy has only in-frame clones and leaves some out. The data show 140,000 to 150,000 clones, with 86% seen just once and roughly 3.9% held by the top ten. Sequenced material: PBMCs or T cells enriched from blood (not recorded which). The receptors here all came from a man in his fifties who had recovered from COVID-19. The CDR3 runs from the conserved cysteine through the conserved F or W. The D gene is left open where the match is weak.

V gene,CDR3 length,J gene,D gene,CDR3 protein
TRBV14,13,TRBJ2-5,-,CASSQDLQETQYF
TRBV5-1,15,TRBJ2-1,TRBD1,CASSTTDRANNEQFF
TRBV3-1/TRBV3-2,14,TRBJ1-5,-,CASSQTDLNQPQHF
TRBV11-3,15,TRBJ1-3,-,CASSLSGNPGDTIYF
TRBV15,14,TRBJ2-5,TRBD2,CATSRLAAQETQYF
TRBV28,13,TRBJ1-5,-,CASSLDRNQPQHF
TRBV18,15,TRBJ2-2,TRBD2,CASRTSGSNTGELFF
TRBV13,13,TRBJ1-5,-,CASSPRERQPQHF
TRBV18,15,TRBJ1-1,TRBD1,CASSPSTGGSSEAFF
TRBV2,12,TRBJ1-4,-,CATSGLGEKLFF
TRBV6-6,16,TRBJ1-4,-,CASRLSGAATNEKLFF
TRBV4-3,15,TRBJ2-1,-,CASSQGGGRINEQFF
TRBV7-9,14,TRBJ2-4,TRBD1,CASSSGQGENIQYF
TRBV30,15,TRBJ1-6,-,CAWSEETGYNSPLHF
TRBV18,14,TRBJ1-2,-,CASSPGAGLEGYTF
TRBV12-5,14,TRBJ1-3,-,CASGLGQAKNTIYF
TRBV18,14,TRBJ1-3,TRBD1,CASSPGTGFNTIYF
TRBV11-2,17,TRBJ1-6,TRBD1,CASSLDLWGQDNSPLHF
TRBV12-3/TRBV12-4,13,TRBJ2-5,-,CASSGTSLETQYF
TRBV3-1/TRBV3-2,12,TRBJ2-1,-,CASSRHRVGQFF
TRBV24-1,17,TRBJ2-1,-,CATSSFRLGGFYNEQFF
TRBV5-1,17,TRBJ1-4,TRBD1,CASSTVPSGGTNEKLFF
TRBV9,11,TRBJ1-1,-,CAPTRPTEAFF
TRBV14,18,TRBJ2-3,-,CASSQVGTGLPKADTQYF
TRBV7-9,16,TRBJ2-4,-,CASSLAELLAKNIQYF
TRBV28,16,TRBJ2-2,TRBD2,CAATLGLAGYTGELFF
TRBV9,13,TRBJ1-1,-,CASSVGAGTEAFF
TRBV6-6,14,TRBJ1-6,-,CASRPGTSHSPLHF
TRBV3-1/TRBV3-2,14,TRBJ1-6,TRBD1,CASSLGQGNSPLHF
TRBV24-1,14,TRBJ2-3,TRBD2,CATSSGGLIDTQYF
TRBV19,16,TRBJ2-5,-,CASSIAGLRRRETQYF
TRBV9,16,TRBJ2-1,TRBD2,CASSVDLAGALNEQFF
TRBV12-3/TRBV12-4,13,TRBJ2-5,TRBD1,CASSLTGAETQYF
TRBV6-6,16,TRBJ2-2,TRBD1,CASSYGAGGITGELFF
TRBV11-2,13,TRBJ1-2,-,CASSFWKGDGYTF
TRBV28,13,TRBJ1-1,-,CASSPQMNTEAFF
TRBV18,14,TRBJ1-5,-,CASSRENSNQPQHF
TRBV5-1,13,TRBJ1-2,TRBD1,CASSLRDRGGYTF
TRBV30,13,TRBJ1-4,TRBD1,CAWTQGVVEKLFF
TRBV6-5,12,TRBJ2-3,TRBD2,CASSQGLAEQYF
TRBV4-1,16,TRBJ2-3,-,CASSQGLGGSTDTQYF
TRBV9,17,TRBJ2-1,-,CASSVGGYGSSYNEQFF
TRBV20-1,13,TRBJ2-1,TRBD2,CSASRGGGDEQFF
TRBV27,16,TRBJ1-6,TRBD1,CASRPIAGTENSPLHF
TRBV28,15,TRBJ1-2,-,CASNPWTPSNYGYTF
TRBV10-3,12,TRBJ1-2,-,CAISVGGYGYTF
TRBV21-1,15,TRBJ2-7,-,CASSKGGGHTYEQYF
TRBV9,14,TRBJ2-1,TRBD2,CASSSLAWSNEQFF
TRBV7-3,16,TRBJ2-1,TRBD2,CASSMTGLAGGGEQFF
TRBV6-5,14,TRBJ1-4,-,CASTLGATNEKLFF
TRBV27,14,TRBJ1-2,-,CASSSPRELRGYTF
TRBV7-9,15,TRBJ2-5,TRBD2,CASSLSSLAGETQYF
TRBV7-2,16,TRBJ1-5,TRBD1,CASSLWGQLSNQPQHF
TRBV3-1/TRBV3-2,13,TRBJ1-5,-,CASSLSDNQPQHF
TRBV6-5,16,TRBJ1-1,-,CASSYRGGGMNTEAFF
TRBV23-1,15,TRBJ2-5,TRBD1,CASSRPTGSEETQYF
TRBV27,17,TRBJ1-3,TRBD1,CASRRTGTGGGGNTIYF
TRBV11-2,17,TRBJ1-3,-,CASSLGPPGSSGNTIYF
TRBV19,14,TRBJ1-5,-,CASSIRTVDQPQHF